The present TCR beta chain was sequenced within a study of monozygotic twins with inflammatory bowel disease. General observations from the study: The data did not back a single strong IBD-associated clonotype or signal. Patient repertoire variability may have increased through differing immunosuppressive treatments.

As regards this clonotype: Its target is unknown.

Germline loops: CDR1 MNHEY, CDR2 SVGEGT. CDR3 length equals 14 residues. Total RNA was isolated from whole blood without T cell sorting. The UMIs carried a 6-nucleotide sample barcode, and they were added by template switching. TCRdb reworked the 5' RACE reads into one entry per CDR3 protein, no DNA. The specimen's table records around 380,000 distinct CDR3 sequences. This receptor was obtained from a human donor with ulcerative colitis or Crohn's disease, or a healthy co-twin of an affected twin (not recorded which). The rearrangement links TRBV6-2 or TRBV6-3 to TRBJ2-3; the D gene TCRdb calls, TRBD2, cannot be checked with no DNA. The sample consisted of blood. The CDR3 spells CASSWGPPADTQYF.